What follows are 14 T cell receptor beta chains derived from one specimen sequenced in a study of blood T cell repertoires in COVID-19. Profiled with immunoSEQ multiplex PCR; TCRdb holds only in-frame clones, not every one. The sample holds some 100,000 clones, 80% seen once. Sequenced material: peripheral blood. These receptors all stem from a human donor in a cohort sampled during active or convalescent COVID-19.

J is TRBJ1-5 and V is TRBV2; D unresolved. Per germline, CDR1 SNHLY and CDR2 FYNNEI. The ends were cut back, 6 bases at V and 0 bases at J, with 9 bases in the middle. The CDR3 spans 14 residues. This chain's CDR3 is CASSRRNSNQPQHF. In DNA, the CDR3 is TGTGCCAGCAGCAGGAGGAATAGCAATCAGCCCCAGCATTTT. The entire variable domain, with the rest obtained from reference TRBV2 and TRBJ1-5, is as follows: EPEVTQTPSHQVTQMGQEVILRCVPISNHLYFYWYRQILGQKVEFLVSFYNNEISEKSEIFDDQFSVERPDGSNFTLKIRSTKLEDSAMYFCASSRRNSNQPQHFGDGTRLSIL.

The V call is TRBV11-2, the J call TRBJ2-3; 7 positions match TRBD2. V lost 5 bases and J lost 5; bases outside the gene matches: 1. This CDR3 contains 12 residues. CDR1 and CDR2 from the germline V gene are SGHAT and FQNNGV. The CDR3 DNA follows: TGTGCCAGCAGCCCTAGCGGAGATACGCAGTATTTT. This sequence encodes CASSPSGDTQYF.

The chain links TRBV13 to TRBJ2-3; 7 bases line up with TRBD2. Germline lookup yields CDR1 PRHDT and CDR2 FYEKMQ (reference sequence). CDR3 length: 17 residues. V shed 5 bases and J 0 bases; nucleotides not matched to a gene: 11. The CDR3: CASSPPGGSGSTDTQYF. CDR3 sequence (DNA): TGTGCCAGCAGCCCCCCCGGGGGGAGCGGGAGCACAGATACGCAGTATTTT.

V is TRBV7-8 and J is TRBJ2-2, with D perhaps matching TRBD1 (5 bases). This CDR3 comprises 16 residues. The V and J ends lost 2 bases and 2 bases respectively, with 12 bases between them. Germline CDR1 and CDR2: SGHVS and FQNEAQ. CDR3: CASSLWGSGNTGELFF. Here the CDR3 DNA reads TGTGCCAGCAGCTTATGGGGCAGTGGAAACACCGGGGAGCTGTTTTTT.

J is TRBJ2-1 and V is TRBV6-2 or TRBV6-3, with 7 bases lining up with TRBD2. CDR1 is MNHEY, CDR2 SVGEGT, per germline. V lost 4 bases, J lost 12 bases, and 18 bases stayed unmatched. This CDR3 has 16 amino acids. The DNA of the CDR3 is TGTGCCAGCAGTTCACACGGGCCGAAGATAGCGGGCGCGCAGTTCTTC. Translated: CASSSHGPKIAGAQFF.

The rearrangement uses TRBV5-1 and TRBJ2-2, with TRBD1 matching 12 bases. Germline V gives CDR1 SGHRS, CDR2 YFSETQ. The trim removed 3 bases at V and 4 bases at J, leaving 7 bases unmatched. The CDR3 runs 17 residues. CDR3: CASSSTGTGGFTGELFF. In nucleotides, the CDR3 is TGCGCCAGCAGCTCAACCGGGACAGGGGGCTTCACCGGGGAGCTGTTTTTT.

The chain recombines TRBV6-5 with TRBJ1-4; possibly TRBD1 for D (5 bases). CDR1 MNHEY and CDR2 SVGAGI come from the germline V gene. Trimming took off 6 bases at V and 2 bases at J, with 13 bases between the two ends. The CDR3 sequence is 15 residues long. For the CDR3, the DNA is TGTGCCAGCAGGATCCAGGGTTCGACTAATGAAAAACTGTTTTTT. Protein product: CASRIQGSTNEKLFF.

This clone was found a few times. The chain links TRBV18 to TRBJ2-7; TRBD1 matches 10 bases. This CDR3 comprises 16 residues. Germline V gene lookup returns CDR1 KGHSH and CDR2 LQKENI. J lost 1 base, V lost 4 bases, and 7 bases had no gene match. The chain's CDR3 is CASSLPDRGRSYEQYF. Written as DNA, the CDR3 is TGTGCCAGCTCACTCCCGGACAGGGGGAGGTCCTACGAGCAGTACTTC.

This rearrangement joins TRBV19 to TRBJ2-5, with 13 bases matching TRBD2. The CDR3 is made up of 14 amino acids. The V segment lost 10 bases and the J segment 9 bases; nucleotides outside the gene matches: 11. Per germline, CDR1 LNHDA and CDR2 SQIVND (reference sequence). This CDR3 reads CATGTSGTRGSQYF. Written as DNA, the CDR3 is TGTGCCACAGGGACTAGCGGGACCCGGGGGTCCCAGTACTTC.

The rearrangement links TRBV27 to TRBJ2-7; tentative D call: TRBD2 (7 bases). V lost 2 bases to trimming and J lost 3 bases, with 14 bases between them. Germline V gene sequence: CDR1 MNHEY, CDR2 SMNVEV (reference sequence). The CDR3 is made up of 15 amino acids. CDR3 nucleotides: TGTGCCAGCAGTTTAAGGGGGGGTCCCCTCTACGAGCAGTACTTC. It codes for CASSLRGGPLYEQYF.

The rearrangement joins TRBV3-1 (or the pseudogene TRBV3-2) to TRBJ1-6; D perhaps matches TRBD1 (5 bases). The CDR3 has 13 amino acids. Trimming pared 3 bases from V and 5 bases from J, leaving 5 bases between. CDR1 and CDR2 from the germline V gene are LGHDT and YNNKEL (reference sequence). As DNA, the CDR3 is TGTGCCAGCAGCCAGACAGATAATTCACCCCTCCACTTT. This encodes CASSQTDNSPLHF.

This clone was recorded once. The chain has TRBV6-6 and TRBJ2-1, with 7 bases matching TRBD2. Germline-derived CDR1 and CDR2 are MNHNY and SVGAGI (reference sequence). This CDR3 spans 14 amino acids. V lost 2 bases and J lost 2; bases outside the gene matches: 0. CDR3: CASSYLAAYNEQFF. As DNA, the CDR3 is TGTGCCAGCAGTTACCTAGCGGCCTACAATGAGCAGTTCTTC.

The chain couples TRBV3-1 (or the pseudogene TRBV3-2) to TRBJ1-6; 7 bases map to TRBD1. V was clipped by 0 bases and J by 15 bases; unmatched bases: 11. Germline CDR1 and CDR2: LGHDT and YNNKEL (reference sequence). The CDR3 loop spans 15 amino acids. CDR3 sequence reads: CASSQEEGQINLLHF. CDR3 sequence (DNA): TGTGCCAGCAGCCAAGAGGAGGGACAGATAAATCTCCTCCACTTT.

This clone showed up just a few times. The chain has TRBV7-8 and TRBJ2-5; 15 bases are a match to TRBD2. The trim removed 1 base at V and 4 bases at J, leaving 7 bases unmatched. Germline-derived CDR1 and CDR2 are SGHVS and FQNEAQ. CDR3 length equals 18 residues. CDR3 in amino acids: CASSLGTSGRAVGETQYF. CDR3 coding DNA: TGTGCCAGCAGCTTAGGGACTAGCGGGAGGGCAGTAGGAGAGACCCAGTACTTC.